The clone carrying this T cell receptor (beta chain) was recorded a few times. The antigen remains undetermined. The sample comes from a study of T-cell memory formation after mild COVID-19. Overall study findings and caveats: Nothing showed for sure that second-wave clones peaking on day 37 were SARS-CoV-2 specific. Among contracting clones, CD4+ were mainly CM/EM and CD8+ enriched in EMRA. A balance of CD4 and CD8 characterized clones contracting day 15 to 85, whereas later expanders leaned CD4+.

TCRdb re-called the 5' RACE reads with MiXCR, one entry per CDR3 protein. In the table there are around 340,000 distinct CDR3 sequences, approximately 13% of which are singletons. The CDR3 runs 13 residues. After removal of 6 bases from V and 5 bases from J, the junction contained 7 bases not matched to a gene. Germline V lookup: CDR1 SGHNT, CDR2 YYREEE (reference sequence). This TCR was recovered from a man between 18 and 29 years old who had mild COVID-19 (a few samples of this study predate the infection). Cell type and time point are not known. This chain connects TRBV5-4 to TRBJ1-2; 7 bases map to TRBD1. The specimen sequenced was PBMCs or a T cell subset sorted from them (not recorded which). CDR3 amino acids: CASTTTGRYGYTF. CDR3 in DNA: TGTGCCAGCACCACGACAGGGAGGTATGGCTACACCTTC.